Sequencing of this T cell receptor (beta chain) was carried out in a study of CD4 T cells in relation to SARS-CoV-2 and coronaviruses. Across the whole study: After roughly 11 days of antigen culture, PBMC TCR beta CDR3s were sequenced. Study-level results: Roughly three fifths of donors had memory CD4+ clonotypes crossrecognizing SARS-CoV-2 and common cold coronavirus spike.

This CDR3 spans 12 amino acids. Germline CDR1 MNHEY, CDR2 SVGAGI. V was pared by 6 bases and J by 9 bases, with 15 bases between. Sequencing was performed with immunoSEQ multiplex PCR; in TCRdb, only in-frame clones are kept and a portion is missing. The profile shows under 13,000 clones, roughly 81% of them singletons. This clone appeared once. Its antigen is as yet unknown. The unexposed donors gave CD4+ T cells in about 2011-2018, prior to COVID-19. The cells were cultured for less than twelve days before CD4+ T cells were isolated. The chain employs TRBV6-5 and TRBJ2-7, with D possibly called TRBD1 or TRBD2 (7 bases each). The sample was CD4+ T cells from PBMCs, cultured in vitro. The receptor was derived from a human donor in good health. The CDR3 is CASSQGGVGQYF. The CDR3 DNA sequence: TGTGCCAGCAGCCAGGGGGGGGTAGGGCAGTACTTC.